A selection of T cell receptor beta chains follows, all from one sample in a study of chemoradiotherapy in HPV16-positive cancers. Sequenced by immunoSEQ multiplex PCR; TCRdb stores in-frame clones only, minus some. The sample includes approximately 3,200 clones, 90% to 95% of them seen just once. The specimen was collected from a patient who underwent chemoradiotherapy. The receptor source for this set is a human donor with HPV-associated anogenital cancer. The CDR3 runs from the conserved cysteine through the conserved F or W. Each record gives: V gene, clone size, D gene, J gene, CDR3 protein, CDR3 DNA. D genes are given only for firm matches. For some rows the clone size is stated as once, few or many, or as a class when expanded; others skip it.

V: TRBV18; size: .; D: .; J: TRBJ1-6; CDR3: CASSPGQRRNNSPLHF; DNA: TGTGCCAGCTCACCGGGTCAGCGACGGAACAATTCACCCCTCCACTTT
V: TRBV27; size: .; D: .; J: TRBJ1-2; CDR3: CASSPYRVPRYGYTF; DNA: TGTGCCAGCAGTCCATACAGGGTCCCTCGCTATGGCTACACCTTC
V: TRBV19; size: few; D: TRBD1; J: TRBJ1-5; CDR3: CASTPSFDSGQGNQPQHF; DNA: TGTGCCAGTACCCCTTCCTTTGACTCGGGACAGGGGAATCAGCCCCAGCATTTT
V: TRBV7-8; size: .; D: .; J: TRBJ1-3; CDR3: CASSLSASTGNTIYF; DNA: TGTGCCAGCAGCCTTTCAGCTAGTACTGGAAACACCATATATTTT
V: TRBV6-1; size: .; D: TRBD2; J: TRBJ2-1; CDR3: CASSEATSGINNEQFF; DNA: TGTGCCAGCAGTGAAGCGACTAGCGGGATCAACAATGAGCAGTTCTTC
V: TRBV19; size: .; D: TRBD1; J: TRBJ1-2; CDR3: CASSPSRTGGGYGYTF; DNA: TGTGCCAGTAGTCCAAGTCGCACAGGGGGGGGCTATGGCTACACCTTC
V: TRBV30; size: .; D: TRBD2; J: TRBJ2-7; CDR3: CAWRSSGGPYEQYF; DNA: TGTGCCTGGAGAAGTAGCGGGGGACCCTACGAGCAGTACTTC
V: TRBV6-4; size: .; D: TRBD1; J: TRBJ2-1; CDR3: CASSDGTGSHNEQFF; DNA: TGTGCCAGCAGTGACGGGACAGGGAGCCACAATGAGCAGTTCTTC
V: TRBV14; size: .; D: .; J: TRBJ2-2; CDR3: CASSLNLQGNLGELFF; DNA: TGTGCCAGCAGTCTCAATTTACAGGGAAACCTCGGGGAGCTGTTTTTT
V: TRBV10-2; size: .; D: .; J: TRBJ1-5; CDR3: CASGKTGPEPQHF; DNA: TGCGCCAGCGGAAAAACAGGGCCCGAGCCCCAGCATTTT
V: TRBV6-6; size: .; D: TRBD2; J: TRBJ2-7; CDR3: CASSRPPSGILYEQYF; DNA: TGTGCCAGCAGCCGCCCCCCTAGCGGGATACTCTACGAGCAGTACTTC
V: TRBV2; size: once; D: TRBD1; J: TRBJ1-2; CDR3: CASSADRVGGYTF; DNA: TGTGCCAGCAGCGCGGACAGGGTGGGCGGCTACACCTTC
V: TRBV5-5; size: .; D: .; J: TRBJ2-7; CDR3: CASSWGAQSYEQYF; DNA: TGTGCCAGCAGCTGGGGAGCTCAGAGTTACGAGCAGTACTTC
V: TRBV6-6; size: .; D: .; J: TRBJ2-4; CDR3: CASTAGDIAKNIQYF; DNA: TGTGCCAGCACGGCAGGGGATATAGCCAAAAACATTCAGTACTTC
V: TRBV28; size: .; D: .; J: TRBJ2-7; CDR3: CASSPLGRDEQYF; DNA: TGTGCCAGCAGTCCCTTGGGACGCGACGAGCAGTACTTC
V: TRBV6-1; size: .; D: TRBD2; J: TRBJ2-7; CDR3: CASSTGTSGSYEQYF; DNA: TGTGCCAGCAGTACCGGGACTAGCGGGTCCTACGAGCAGTACTTC
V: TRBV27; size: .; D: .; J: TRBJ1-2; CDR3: CASSLSPSTANYGYTF; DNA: TGTGCCAGCAGTTTATCCCCCTCGACAGCTAACTATGGCTACACCTTC
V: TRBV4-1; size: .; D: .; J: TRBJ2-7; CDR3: CASSHPGVGRQTYEQYF; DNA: TGCGCCAGCAGCCACCCAGGGGTGGGCAGGCAAACCTACGAGCAGTACTTC
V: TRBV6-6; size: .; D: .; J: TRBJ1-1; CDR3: CASSYRNTEAFF; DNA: TGTGCCAGCAGTTACCGGAACACTGAAGCTTTCTTT
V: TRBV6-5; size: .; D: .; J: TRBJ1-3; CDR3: CASSYLAGGNTIYF; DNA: TGTGCCAGCAGTTACTTGGCCGGTGGAAACACCATATATTTT
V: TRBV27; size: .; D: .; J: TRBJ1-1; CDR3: CASSFSAKTFF; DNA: TGTGCCAGCAGTTTCTCGGCGAAAACTTTCTTT
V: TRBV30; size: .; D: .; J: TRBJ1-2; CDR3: CAWSLPVITNGYTF; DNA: TGTGCCTGGAGTCTGCCTGTGATCACTAATGGCTACACCTTC
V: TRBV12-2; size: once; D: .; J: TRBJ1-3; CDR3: CASRLATWGPSGNTIYF; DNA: TGTGCAAGTCGCTTAGCCACCTGGGGCCCGTCGGGGAACACCATATATTTT
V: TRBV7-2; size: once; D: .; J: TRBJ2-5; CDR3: CASSLAGQFQETQYF; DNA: TGTGCCAGCAGCTTAGCCGGTCAGTTCCAAGAGACCCAGTACTTC
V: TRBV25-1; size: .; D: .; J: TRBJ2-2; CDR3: CASSVGLGGTGELFF; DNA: TGTGCCAGCAGTGTAGGTCTTGGGGGGACCGGGGAGCTGTTTTTT
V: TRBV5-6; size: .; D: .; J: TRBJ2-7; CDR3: CASSLYNDEQYF; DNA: TGTGCCAGCAGCTTGTACAACGACGAGCAGTACTTC
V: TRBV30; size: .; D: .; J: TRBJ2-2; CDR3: CAWSLGGANTGELFF; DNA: TGTGCCTGGAGCCTAGGGGGGGCGAACACCGGGGAGCTGTTTTTT
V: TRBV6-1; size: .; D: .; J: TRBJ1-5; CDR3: CASTAGRFSNQPQHF; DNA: TGTGCCAGCACGGCGGGCAGATTTAGCAATCAGCCCCAGCATTTT
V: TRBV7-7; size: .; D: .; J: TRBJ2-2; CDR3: CASSPEGPNTGELFF; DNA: TGTGCCAGCAGCCCCGAGGGGCCGAACACCGGGGAGCTGTTTTTT
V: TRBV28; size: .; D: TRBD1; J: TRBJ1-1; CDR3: CASSFTGGAFF; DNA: TGTGCCAGCAGTTTCACAGGGGGCGCTTTCTTT
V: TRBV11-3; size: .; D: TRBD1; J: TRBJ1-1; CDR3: CASSSQGEIGTEAFF; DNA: TGTGCCAGCAGCTCGCAGGGGGAAATCGGCACTGAAGCTTTCTTT
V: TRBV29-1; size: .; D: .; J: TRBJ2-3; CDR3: CSVALTGVGTDTQYF; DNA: TGCAGCGTTGCCCTCACGGGGGTTGGTACAGATACGCAGTATTTT
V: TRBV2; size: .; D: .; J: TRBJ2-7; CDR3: CASSGLRWGYEQYF; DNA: TGTGCCAGCAGTGGGCTCAGGTGGGGCTACGAGCAGTACTTC